Listed here are 30 T cell receptor beta chains from one sample, sequenced in a study of blood T cell repertoires in COVID-19. The assay was immunoSEQ multiplex PCR, and TCRdb's table has in-frame clones only and misses some. The profile shows nearly 200,000 clones, 70% to 90% of them singletons. Sequencing was done on a sample of PBMCs or T cells enriched from blood (not recorded which). Every receptor here comes from a woman between 18 and 29 years old who had recovered from COVID-19.

V is TRBV7-9 and J is TRBJ1-2; a possible D gene is TRBD1 (6 bases). The V end lost 4 bases, the J end lost 1 base, and 19 bases lay between the germline ends. From germline, CDR1 is SEHNR and CDR2 FQNEAQ (reference sequence). CDR3 length equals 17 residues. The CDR3 DNA reads as TGTGCCAGCAGCTCGGGGGGACACCCCTGGGATAACTATGGCTACACCTTC. Protein: CASSSGGHPWDNYGYTF.

The chain has TRBV7-9 and TRBJ1-1, with D tentatively TRBD1 (6 bases). The germline V and J ends were trimmed by 4 bases and 1 base, with 16 bases remaining between them. From germline, CDR1 is SEHNR and CDR2 FQNEAQ (reference sequence). CDR3 length: 16 amino acids. The CDR3 here is CASSSPPDRKNTEAFF. DNA for the CDR3: TGTGCCAGCAGCTCCCCGCCCGACAGGAAGAACACTGAAGCTTTCTTT.

The V and J genes are TRBV6-5 and TRBJ2-7; TRBD1 matches at 7 bases. The V gene's germline CDR1 is MNHEY and CDR2 SVGAGI. The CDR3 has 13 amino acids. Trimming at V came to 6 bases and at J to 6 bases, leaving 8 bases not matched to a gene. CDR3 region: CASSVTGQAEQYF. CDR3 coding DNA: TGTGCCAGCAGCGTGACAGGACAGGCCGAGCAGTACTTC.

This sequence joins TRBV7-9 and TRBJ1-2; the match to TRBD1 covers 12 bases. Germline loops: CDR1 SEHNR, CDR2 FQNEAQ (reference sequence). V shed 5 bases, J shed 8 bases, and the junction held 9 bases outside the gene matches. This CDR3 region has 15 residues. The CDR3 loop is CASSDPGQGAEGYTF. DNA for the CDR3: TGTGCCAGCAGCGACCCGGGACAGGGGGCTGAAGGCTACACCTTC.

The chain carries TRBV7-6 and TRBJ1-2, with TRBD1 matching over 8 bases. The CDR3 spans 13 residues. Trimming took 1 base from V and 7 from J; bases not matched to a gene: 2. Germline CDR1 SGHVS, CDR2 FNYEAQ. In DNA form, the CDR3 reads TGTGCCAGCAGCTTAGGGACAGGGTTTGGCTACACCTTC. It translates to CASSLGTGFGYTF.

The gene calls are TRBV3-1 (or the pseudogene TRBV3-2) and TRBJ2-3, with TRBD2 as a possible D gene (6 bases). V lost 2 bases and J 5 bases, leaving 14 bases between the germline ends. This CDR3 comprises 15 residues. The V gene's germline CDR1 is LGHDT and CDR2 YNNKEL (reference sequence). CDR3 nucleotide sequence: TGTGCCAGCAGCCAAACCCCCGGAGGGATAGATACGCAGTATTTT. It codes for CASSQTPGGIDTQYF.

In the case of this clone: The DNA is left out, because the CDR3 cannot be placed on it with certainty; the CDR3 is given as TCRdb lists it. The chain uses TRBV28 and TRBJ1-4; the table assigns TRBD1, which was not confirmed against the DNA. The germline CDR1 and CDR2 sequences are MDHEN and SYDVKM. The CDR3 is 15 amino acids in total, end residues counted. This chain's CDR3 is CASSSSTGFNEKLFF.

The genes are TRBV7-2 and TRBJ1-2, with 10 bases matching TRBD1. This CDR3 is 13 amino acids long. The germline gives CDR1 SGHTA, CDR2 FQGNSA. Unmatched junction bases numbered 3, after V lost 6 bases and J lost 5 bases. The CDR3 is CASSAGQGYGYTF. Written as DNA, the CDR3 is TGTGCCAGCAGTGCGGGACAGGGGTATGGCTACACCTTC.

DNA for the CDR3: TGTGCCAGCAAACGGGACAGGGCAGAAAAACTGTTTTTT. This codes for CASKRDRAEKLFF. V gene TRBV12-3 or TRBV12-4 combines with J gene TRBJ1-4; 9 bases agree with TRBD1. V trimming: 7 bases; J trimming: 8 bases; junction bases outside the gene matches: 5. This CDR3 contains 13 residues.

V is TRBV7-9 and J is TRBJ2-3, with 8 bases lining up with TRBD1. The CDR3 runs 15 residues. The V segment lost 5 bases and the J segment 6 bases; nucleotides outside the gene matches: 10. CDR1 is SEHNR, CDR2 FQNEAQ, per germline (reference sequence). As DNA, the CDR3 is TGTGCCAGCAGCCAGACAGGGGACGGGTCGGATACGCAGTATTTT. It translates to CASSQTGDGSDTQYF.

The rearrangement joins TRBV27 to TRBJ2-2; D is possibly TRBD1 (6 bases). With 4 bases removed from V and 6 bases from J, the gap between germline ends came to 15 bases. The germline CDR1 and CDR2 sequences are MNHEY and SMNVEV (reference sequence). The CDR3 is 15 amino acids. The CDR3: CASSSNREWAGELFF. For the CDR3, the DNA is TGTGCCAGCAGTTCCAACAGGGAATGGGCCGGGGAGCTGTTTTTT.

This chain joins TRBV5-5 and TRBJ2-7; 10 nucleotides agree with TRBD2. CDR1 and CDR2 (germline): SGHKS, YYEKEE (reference sequence). Trimming at V came to 2 bases and at J to 0 bases, leaving 2 bases not matched to a gene. The CDR3 is 15 amino acids. For the CDR3, the DNA is TGTGCCAGCAGCTTAGCGGGGGGGTTCTCCTACGAGCAGTACTTC. Protein product: CASSLAGGFSYEQYF.

The genes are TRBV2 and TRBJ1-5; 7 nucleotides align to TRBD1. Germline trimming cut 8 bases from V and 5 bases from J; bases unmatched to any gene: 6. There are 13 residues in the CDR3. The V gene's germline CDR1 is SNHLY and CDR2 FYNNEI. CDR3 residues: CASGTVGDQPQHF. CDR3 in DNA: TGTGCCAGCGGGACAGTTGGGGATCAGCCCCAGCATTTT.

This clone was counted ten times or more. This sample includes further DNA sequences coding for the same CDR3. This rearrangement joins TRBV6-6 to TRBJ2-1; D is perhaps TRBD2 (5 bases). The CDR3 spans 14 residues. With 0 bases removed from V and 3 bases from J, the gap between germline ends came to 6 bases. Per germline, CDR1 MNHNY and CDR2 SVGAGI (reference sequence). The CDR3 sequence is CASSYSRVYNEQFF. Written as DNA, the CDR3 is TGTGCCAGCAGTTACTCGAGGGTCTACAATGAGCAGTTCTTC.

V gene TRBV7-9 combines with J gene TRBJ1-3; perhaps TRBD1 as D (6 bases). Looked up from germline, CDR1 is SEHNR and CDR2 is FQNEAQ (reference sequence). With 3 bases removed from V and 1 base from J, the gap between germline ends came to 19 bases. The CDR3 sequence is 18 residues long. The CDR3 DNA reads as TGTGCCAGCAGCTTCCTCACAGGACAGCGCGTGTCTGGAAACACCATATATTTT. Its translation is CASSFLTGQRVSGNTIYF.

The chain has TRBV5-8 and TRBJ2-5; 12 bases map to TRBD2. Germline CDR1 is SGHTS and CDR2 is YDEGEE. The V and J ends lost 2 bases and 5 bases, in that order; junction bases with no gene match: 10. This CDR3 spans 17 amino acids. CDR3 sequence: CASSFVLLAGGFETQYF. CDR3 sequence (DNA): TGTGCCAGCAGCTTTGTACTCCTAGCGGGGGGGTTTGAGACCCAGTACTTC.

As regards this clone: A read error may produce the germline difference seen at one junction end. The chain couples TRBV7-9 to TRBJ1-1; D is unresolved. CDR3 length: 14 amino acids. Germline V gene lookup returns CDR1 SEHNR and CDR2 FQNEAQ (reference sequence). This CDR3 is CASSLHTSDGSTSF. CDR3 nucleotide sequence: TGTGCCAGCAGCTTACACACCTCTGACGGTAGCACCTCCTTT.

The J gene is TRBJ1-3, the V gene TRBV11-2; 7 bases match TRBD1. Looked up from germline, CDR1 is SGHAT and CDR2 is FQNNGV. The J segment lost 2 bases and the V segment lost 3 bases, leaving 1 base of the junction unmatched. The CDR3 is made up of 14 amino acids. The CDR3 region has the DNA TGTGCCAGCAGCTTTACAGGGGCTGGAAACACCATATATTTT. It specifies CASSFTGAGNTIYF.

This clone was seen a single time. V and J are TRBV7-9 and TRBJ2-7, with 9 nucleotides matching TRBD2. This CDR3 spans 14 amino acids. V dropped 5 bases and J dropped 3; count of bases not matched to a gene: 5. The germline gives CDR1 SEHNR, CDR2 FQNEAQ (reference sequence). CDR3 bases: TGTGCCAGCAGCCCCCCTAGCGGGGTCTACGAGCAGTACTTC. Its translation is CASSPPSGVYEQYF. Based on the CDR3 plus reference TRBV7-9 and TRBJ2-7, the full variable domain is DTGVSQNPRHKITKRGQNVTFRCDPISEHNRLYWYRQTLGQGPEFLTYFQNEAQLEKSRLLSDRFSAERPKGSFSTLEIQRTEQGDSAMYLCASSPPSGVYEQYFGPGTRLTVT.

The rearrangement links TRBV21-1 to TRBJ2-7; the DNA was not used to check the table's D call, TRBD2. TRBV21-1 is annotated as a pseudogene. The CDR3 has 13 amino acids. The DNA of the CDR3 is TGTGCCAGCAGCAAAGAATCTACCTACGAGCAGTACTTC. It codes for CASSKESTYEQYF.

The rearrangement joins TRBV5-1 to TRBJ2-1; 13 nucleotides line up with TRBD2. The germline gives CDR1 SGHRS, CDR2 YFSETQ. Unmatched junction bases numbered 5, after V lost 4 bases and J lost 7 bases. The CDR3 is 15 amino acids. The CDR3 DNA sequence: TGCGCCAGCAGCCCCGGGACTAGCGGGGAAAATGAGCAGTTCTTC. Protein: CASSPGTSGENEQFF. The entire variable domain, with the rest obtained from reference TRBV5-1 and TRBJ2-1, is as follows: KAGVTQTPRYLIKTRGQQVTLSCSPISGHRSVSWYQQTPGQGLQFLFEYFSETQRNKGNFPGRFSGRQFSNSRSEMNVSTLELGDSALYLCASSPGTSGENEQFFGPGTRLTVL.

This clone was seen only a few times. The chain combines TRBV10-3 with TRBJ1-2; 8 bases fit TRBD1. Per the germline V gene, CDR1 is ENHRY and CDR2 is SYGVKD. V dropped 8 bases and J dropped 4; count of bases not matched to a gene: 9. CDR3 length equals 14 residues. CDR3 region: CAIELDRDLYGYTF. The CDR3 DNA reads as TGTGCCATCGAGTTGGACAGGGACCTCTATGGCTACACCTTC.

The chain links TRBV2 to TRBJ2-1; the D gene is possibly TRBD2 (5 bases). V was shortened by 5 bases and J by 5 bases, with 10 bases between the two germline ends. CDR3 size: 13 residues. Germline loops: CDR1 SNHLY, CDR2 FYNNEI. CDR3 loop: CASSFRGNNEQFF. The CDR3, as DNA: TGTGCCAGCAGTTTCCGGGGTAACAATGAGCAGTTCTTC.

The V gene is TRBV18, the J gene TRBJ2-3; TRBD1 agrees at 9 bases. J gave up 5 bases and V 6 bases, and 6 bases lay outside the gene matches. Per the germline V gene, CDR1 is KGHSH and CDR2 is LQKENI. The CDR3 is 14 amino acids. The CDR3 nucleotides read TGTGCCAGCTCCAACAGGGGGCCGATAGATACGCAGTATTTT. Its translation: CASSNRGPIDTQYF.

The chain couples TRBV6-4 to TRBJ1-6, with 7 bases identical to TRBD1. Germline CDR1 MRHNA, CDR2 SNTAGT. The CDR3 covers 13 residues. Trimming cost V 6 bases and J 9 bases; bases outside gene matches: 5. CDR3 region: CASSTTGASPLHF. The CDR3 DNA sequence: TGTGCCAGCAGCACTACAGGGGCTTCACCCCTCCACTTT.

V gene TRBV30 combines with J gene TRBJ2-7; TRBD2 aligns across 7 bases. CDR3 length: 13 residues. Germline CDR1 and CDR2: GTSNPN and SVGIG (reference sequence). V lost 4 bases, J lost 6 bases, and 9 bases stayed unmatched. The CDR3 nucleotides read TGTGCCTGGACCCTCCTGGGAGGGTCCGAGCAGTACTTC. Translated: CAWTLLGGSEQYF. Drawing the rest from reference TRBV30 and TRBJ2-7, the complete variable domain is SQTIHQWPATLVQPVGSPLSLECTVEGTSNPNLYWYRQAAGRGLQLLFYSVGIGQISSEVPQNLSASRPQDRQFILSSKKLLLSDSGFYLCAWTLLGGSEQYFGPGTRLTVT.

A remark on this clone: The same CDR3 can be traced to other DNA sequences in this sample. This chain uses TRBV10-3 with TRBJ2-7, with D perhaps TRBD2 (6 bases). CDR3 length equals 12 residues. With 0 bases removed from V and 6 bases from J, the gap between germline ends came to 6 bases. Germline V CDR1 and CDR2: ENHRY, SYGVKD. The CDR3 DNA reads TGTGCCATCAGTGAGTCGGGAGGCGAGCAGTACTTC. Its protein product is CAISESGGEQYF.

The chain combines TRBV28 with TRBJ1-1; D is possibly TRBD1 (5 bases). There are 13 residues in the CDR3. The V and J ends lost 6 bases and 3 bases respectively, with 11 bases between them. Germline loops: CDR1 MDHEN, CDR2 SYDVKM. DNA of the CDR3: TGTGCCAGCAGGGGGGGGGAGCACACTGAAGCTTTCTTT. This codes for CASRGGEHTEAFF. The complete variable domain, with remaining parts taken from reference TRBV28 and TRBJ1-1, reads DVKVTQSSRYLVKRTGEKVFLECVQDMDHENMFWYRQDPGLGLRLIYFSYDVKMKEKGDIPEGYSVSREKKERFSLILESASTNQTSMYLCASRGGEHTEAFFGQGTRLTVV.

J is TRBJ2-5 and V is TRBV3-1 (or the pseudogene TRBV3-2), with D tentatively TRBD2 (5 bases). This CDR3 region has 15 residues. Germline lookup yields CDR1 LGHDT and CDR2 YNNKEL (reference sequence). The ends were cut back, 0 bases at V and 2 bases at J, with 10 bases in the middle. The CDR3 DNA reads TGTGCCAGCAGCCAAGATTTGGGAGTACAAGAGACCCAGTACTTC. As protein: CASSQDLGVQETQYF.

The chain employs TRBV12-3 or TRBV12-4 and TRBJ1-5, with D possibly TRBD1 on 5 matching bases. This CDR3 has 13 amino acids. Trimming cost V 4 bases and J 1 base, with 5 bases left between them. The CDR3 spells CASSWTSNQPQHF. The DNA of the CDR3 is TGTGCCAGCAGTTGGACAAGCAATCAGCCCCAGCATTTT.